This T cell receptor (beta chain) was recovered during a study of T cells after posttransplantation cyclophosphamide. Findings and limits, study-wide: Donor-recipient repertoire similarity was low at 1-2 months, rising over year one. Blood and skin or GI T cell repertoires showed limited TRB overlap.

With respect to this clone: The antigen remains undetermined.

Sequencing was performed with immunoSEQ multiplex PCR; in TCRdb, only in-frame clones are kept and a portion is missing. The sample records tens of thousands of clones, roughly 86% being singletons. Germline V CDR1 and CDR2: SGHDT, YYEEEE. This CDR3 has 15 residues. The J segment lost 7 bases and the V segment lost 0 bases, leaving 7 bases of the junction unmatched. The source is a man between 25 and 39 years old with a blood cancer, CMV-positive, and with a related stem cell donor. The sequenced sample consisted of PBMCs. This chain connects TRBV5-6 to TRBJ2-1, with 7 bases identical to TRBD2. The CDR3 here is CASSLVRTSRNEQFF. The CDR3 DNA reads as TGTGCCAGCAGCTTGGTAAGGACTAGTCGGAATGAGCAGTTCTTC. The variable domain in full, with the rest retrieved from reference TRBV5-6 and TRBJ2-1, is DAGVTQSPTHLIKTRGQQVTLRCSPKSGHDTVSWYQQALGQGPQFIFQYYEEEERQRGNFPDRFSGHQFPNYSSELNVNALLLGDSALYLCASSLVRTSRNEQFFGPGTRLTVL.